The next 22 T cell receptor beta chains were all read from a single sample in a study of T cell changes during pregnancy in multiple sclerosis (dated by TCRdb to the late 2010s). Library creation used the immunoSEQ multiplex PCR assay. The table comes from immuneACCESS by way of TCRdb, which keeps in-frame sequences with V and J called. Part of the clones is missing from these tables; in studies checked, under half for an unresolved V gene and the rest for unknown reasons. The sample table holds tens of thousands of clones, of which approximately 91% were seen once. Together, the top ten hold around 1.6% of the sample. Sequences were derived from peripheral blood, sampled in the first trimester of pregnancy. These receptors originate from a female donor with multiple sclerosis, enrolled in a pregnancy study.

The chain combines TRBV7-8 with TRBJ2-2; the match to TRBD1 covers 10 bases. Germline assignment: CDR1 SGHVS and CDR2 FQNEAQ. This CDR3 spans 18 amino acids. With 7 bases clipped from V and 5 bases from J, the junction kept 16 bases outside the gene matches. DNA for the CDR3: TGTGCCAGCATTGCGGGGACAGGGGCCCCTCGGGGAACCGGGGAGCTGTTTTTT. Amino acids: CASIAGTGAPRGTGELFF. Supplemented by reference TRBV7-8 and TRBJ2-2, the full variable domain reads GAGVSQSPRYKVAKRGQDVALRCDPISGHVSLFWYQQALGQGPEFLTYFQNEAQLDKSGLPSDRFFAERPEGSVSTLKIQRTQQEDSAVYLCASIAGTGAPRGTGELFFGEGSRLTVL.

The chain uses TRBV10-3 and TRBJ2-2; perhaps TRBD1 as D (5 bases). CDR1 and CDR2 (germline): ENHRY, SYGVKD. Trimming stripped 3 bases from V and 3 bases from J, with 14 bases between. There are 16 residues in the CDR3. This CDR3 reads CAISDARPTDTGELFF. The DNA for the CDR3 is TGTGCCATCAGTGATGCGAGACCGACAGACACCGGGGAGCTGTTTTTT.

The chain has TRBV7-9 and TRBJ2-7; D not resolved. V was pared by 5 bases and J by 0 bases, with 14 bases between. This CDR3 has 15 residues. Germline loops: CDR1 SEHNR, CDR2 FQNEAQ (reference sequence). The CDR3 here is CASSRLPAGSYEQYF. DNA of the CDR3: TGTGCCAGCAGCCGTCTCCCGGCAGGCTCCTACGAGCAGTACTTC.

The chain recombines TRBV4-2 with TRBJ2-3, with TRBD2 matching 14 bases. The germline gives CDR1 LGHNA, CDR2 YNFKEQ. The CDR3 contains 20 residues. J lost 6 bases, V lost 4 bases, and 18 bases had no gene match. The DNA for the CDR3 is TGTGCCAGCAGCCGGATACTACGTACTGGACTAGCGGGAGGAGTGGATACGCAGTATTTT. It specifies CASSRILRTGLAGGVDTQYF.

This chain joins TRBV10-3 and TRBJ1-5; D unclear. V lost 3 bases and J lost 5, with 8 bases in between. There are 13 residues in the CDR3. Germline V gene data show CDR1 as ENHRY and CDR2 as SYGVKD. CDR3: CAISETADQPQHF. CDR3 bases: TGTGCCATCAGTGAAACGGCGGATCAGCCCCAGCATTTT.

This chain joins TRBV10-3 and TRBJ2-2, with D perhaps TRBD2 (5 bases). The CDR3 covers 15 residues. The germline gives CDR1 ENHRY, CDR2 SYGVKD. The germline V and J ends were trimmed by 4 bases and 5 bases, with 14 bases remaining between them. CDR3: CAISGTPSLTGELFF. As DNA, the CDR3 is TGTGCCATCAGTGGGACTCCCAGCCTTACCGGGGAGCTGTTTTTT.

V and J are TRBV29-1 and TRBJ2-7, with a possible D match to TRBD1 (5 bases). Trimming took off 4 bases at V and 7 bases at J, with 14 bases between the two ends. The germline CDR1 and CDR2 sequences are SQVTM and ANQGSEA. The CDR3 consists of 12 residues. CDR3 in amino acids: CSVAPGLGEQYF. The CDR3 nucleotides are TGCAGCGTTGCACCAGGGCTCGGAGAGCAGTACTTC.

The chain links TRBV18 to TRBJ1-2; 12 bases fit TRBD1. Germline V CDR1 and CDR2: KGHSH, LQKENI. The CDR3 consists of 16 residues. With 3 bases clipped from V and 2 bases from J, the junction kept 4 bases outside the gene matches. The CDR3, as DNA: TGTGCCAGCTCACCTAGGGACAGGGGGCCGAACTATGGCTACACCTTC. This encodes CASSPRDRGPNYGYTF.

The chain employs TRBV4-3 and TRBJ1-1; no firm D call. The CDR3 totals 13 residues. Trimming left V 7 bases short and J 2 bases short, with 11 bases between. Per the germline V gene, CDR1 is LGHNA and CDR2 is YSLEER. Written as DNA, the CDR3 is TGCGCCAGCACCGGCAGGTACAACACTGAAGCTTTCTTT. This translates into CASTGRYNTEAFF.

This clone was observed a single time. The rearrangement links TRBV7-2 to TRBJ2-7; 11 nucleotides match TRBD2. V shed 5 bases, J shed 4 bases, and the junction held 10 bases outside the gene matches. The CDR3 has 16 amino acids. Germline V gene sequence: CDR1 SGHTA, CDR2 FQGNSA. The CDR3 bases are TGTGCCAGCAGCCATATACTAGCGGGAGCGCCTTACGAGCAGTACTTC. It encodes CASSHILAGAPYEQYF.

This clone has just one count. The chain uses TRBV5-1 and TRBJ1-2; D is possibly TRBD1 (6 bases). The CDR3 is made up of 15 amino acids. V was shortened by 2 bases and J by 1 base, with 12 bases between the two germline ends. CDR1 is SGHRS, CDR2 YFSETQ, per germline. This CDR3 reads CASSFSLQGNYGYTF. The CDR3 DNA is TGCGCCAGCAGCTTTTCCTTACAGGGTAACTATGGCTACACCTTC.

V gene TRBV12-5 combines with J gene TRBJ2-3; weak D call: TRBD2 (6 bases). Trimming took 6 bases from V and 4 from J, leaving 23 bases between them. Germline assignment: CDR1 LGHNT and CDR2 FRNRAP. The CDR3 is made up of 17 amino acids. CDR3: CASGSPLSGAVADTQYF. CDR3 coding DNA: TGTGCTAGTGGCTCCCCTCTTTCGGGAGCGGTGGCAGATACGCAGTATTTT.

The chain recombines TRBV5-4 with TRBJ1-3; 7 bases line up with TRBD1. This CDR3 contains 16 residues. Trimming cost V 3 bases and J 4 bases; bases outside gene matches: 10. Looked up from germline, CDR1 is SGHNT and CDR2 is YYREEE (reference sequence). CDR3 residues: CASSSPQRQGGNTIYF. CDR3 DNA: TGTGCCAGCAGCTCCCCCCAGAGACAGGGAGGAAACACCATATATTTT.

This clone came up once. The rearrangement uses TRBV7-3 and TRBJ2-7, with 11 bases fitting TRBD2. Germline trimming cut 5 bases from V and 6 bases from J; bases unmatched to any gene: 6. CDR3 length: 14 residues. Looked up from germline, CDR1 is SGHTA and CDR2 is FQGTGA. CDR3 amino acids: CASSHGTSGREQYF. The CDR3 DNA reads TGTGCCAGCAGCCACGGGACTAGCGGCCGCGAGCAGTACTTC.

The CDR3 region has the DNA TGTGCCAGCAGTAGAAGGGGGAACACTGAAGCTTTCTTT. It codes for CASSRRGNTEAFF. J is TRBJ1-1 and V is TRBV6-5; tentative D call: TRBD1 (5 bases). CDR3 length: 13 residues. Per germline, CDR1 MNHEY and CDR2 SVGAGI. Between the trimmed V and J ends, which lost 5 bases and 1 base, there was a span of 8 bases.

The CDR3 coding sequence is TGTGCCAGTAGTGTCAATGGGGGGGACCAAGAGACCCAGTACTTC. Residues: CASSVNGGDQETQYF. The chain links TRBV19 to TRBJ2-5; 7 bases agree with TRBD2. Germline values: CDR1 LNHDA, CDR2 SQIVND (reference sequence). This CDR3 region has 15 residues. V dropped 5 bases and J dropped 0; count of bases not matched to a gene: 6.

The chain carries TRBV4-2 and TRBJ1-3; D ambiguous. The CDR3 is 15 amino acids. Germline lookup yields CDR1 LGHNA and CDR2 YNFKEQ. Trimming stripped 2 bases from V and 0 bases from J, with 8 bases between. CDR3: CASSQISYSGNTIYF. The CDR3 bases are TGTGCCAGCAGCCAAATTAGCTACTCTGGAAACACCATATATTTT.

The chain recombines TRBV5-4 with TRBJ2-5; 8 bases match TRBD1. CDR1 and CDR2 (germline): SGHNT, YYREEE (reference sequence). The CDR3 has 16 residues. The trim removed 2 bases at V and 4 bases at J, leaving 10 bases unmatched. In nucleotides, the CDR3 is TGTGCCAGCAGCTTAGAACAGGGGGGAAGAGGAGAGACCCAGTACTTC. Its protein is CASSLEQGGRGETQYF.

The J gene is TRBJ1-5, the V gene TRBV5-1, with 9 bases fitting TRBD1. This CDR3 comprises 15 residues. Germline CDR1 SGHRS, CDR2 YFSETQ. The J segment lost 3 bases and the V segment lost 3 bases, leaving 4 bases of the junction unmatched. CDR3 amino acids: CASSSGQGDNQPQHF. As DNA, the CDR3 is TGCGCCAGCAGCTCGGGACAGGGTGACAATCAGCCCCAGCATTTT.

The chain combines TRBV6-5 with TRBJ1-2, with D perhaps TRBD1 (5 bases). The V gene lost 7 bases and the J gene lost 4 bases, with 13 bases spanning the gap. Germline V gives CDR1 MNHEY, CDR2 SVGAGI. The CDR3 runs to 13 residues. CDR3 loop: CASNPQGPYGYTF. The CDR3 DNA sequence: TGTGCCAGCAATCCCCAGGGTCCCTATGGCTACACCTTC.

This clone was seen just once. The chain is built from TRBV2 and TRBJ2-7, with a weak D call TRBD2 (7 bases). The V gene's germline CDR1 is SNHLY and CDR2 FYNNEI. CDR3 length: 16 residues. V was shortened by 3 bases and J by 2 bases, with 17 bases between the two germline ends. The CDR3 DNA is TGTGCCAGCAGTGATAGGGGGGGGGTCTCCCCCTACGAGCAGTACTTC. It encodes CASSDRGGVSPYEQYF. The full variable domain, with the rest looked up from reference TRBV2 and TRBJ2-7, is EPEVTQTPSHQVTQMGQEVILRCVPISNHLYFYWYRQILGQKVEFLVSFYNNEISEKSEIFDDQFSVERPDGSNFTLKIRSTKLEDSAMYFCASSDRGGVSPYEQYFGPGTRLTVT.

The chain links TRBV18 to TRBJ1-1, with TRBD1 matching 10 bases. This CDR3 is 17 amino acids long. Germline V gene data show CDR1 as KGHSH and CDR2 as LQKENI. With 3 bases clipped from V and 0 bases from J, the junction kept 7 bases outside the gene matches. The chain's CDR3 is CASSPGQGGAMNTEAFF. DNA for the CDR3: TGTGCCAGCTCACCTGGACAGGGGGGCGCCATGAACACTGAAGCTTTCTTT.